The 26 T cell receptor beta chains presented below share a single source sample, sequenced in a study of CD8 T cells in ankylosing spondylitis. Broader study findings: Ankylosing spondylitis blood seemed to carry a telltale TCR beta motif made of eight or nine highly homologous variants.

No cognate antigen is known for these TCRs. TCRdb ran MiXCR on the 5' RACE reads and lists one entry per CDR3 protein. The table has fewer than 650,000 distinct CDR3 sequences, approximately 12% seen once. Sequenced sample: blood, either unsorted or a sorted T cell fraction (not recorded which). The receptors derive from a male donor with ankylosing spondylitis.

This clonotype was observed at least ten times. The rearrangement links TRBV5-1 to TRBJ2-1; D is perhaps TRBD2 (6 bases). There are 15 residues in the CDR3. The germline V and J ends were trimmed by 4 bases and 6 bases, with 17 bases remaining between them. Germline V gene data show CDR1 as SGHRS and CDR2 as YFSETQ. This CDR3 is CASSVQVAATNEQFF. DNA for the CDR3: TGCGCCAGCAGCGTCCAGGTAGCGGCAACCAATGAGCAGTTCTTC.

This clonotype appeared a few times. The chain joins TRBV20-1 to TRBJ2-1; maybe TRBD2 (6 bases). V lost 1 base to trimming and J lost 6 bases, with 10 bases between them. This CDR3 has 13 residues. In germline, CDR1 is DFQATT, CDR2 SNEGSKA (reference sequence). The chain's CDR3 is CSARAGRGNEQFF. CDR3 nucleotide sequence: TGCAGTGCTAGAGCGGGGCGGGGCAATGAGCAGTTCTTC.

This CDR3 is CSVEDRAGGPDEQYF. The CDR3 DNA follows: TGCAGCGTTGAAGACCGCGCGGGAGGGCCGGACGAGCAGTACTTC. The J gene is TRBJ2-7, the V gene TRBV29-1; TRBD2 matches 9 bases. The germline V gene has CDR1 SQVTM and CDR2 ANQGSEA. The CDR3 spans 15 residues. V lost 0 bases, J lost 5 bases, and 8 bases stayed unmatched.

With regard to this clonotype: Germline and junction disagree at one end, which may indicate a read error. The chain links TRBV5-1 to TRBJ2-1; 15 bases match TRBD2. The CDR3 is 16 amino acids. CDR1 is SGHRS, CDR2 YFSETQ, per germline. CDR3 sequence: CTSRRTSGRDYNEQFF. CDR3 nucleotide sequence: TGCACCAGCAGGCGGACTAGCGGGAGGGACTACAATGAGCAGTTCTTC.

This clonotype was detected a few times. The V and J genes are TRBV5-6 and TRBJ2-3; maybe TRBD2 (5 bases). The CDR3 has 16 residues. In germline, CDR1 is SGHDT, CDR2 YYEEEE. V was shortened by 6 bases and J by 2 bases, with 19 bases between the two germline ends. This CDR3 reads CASTRPIFGVTDTQYF. The DNA of the CDR3 is TGTGCCAGCACCCGTCCCATATTCGGGGTCACAGATACGCAGTATTTT.

The genes are TRBV3-1 and TRBJ1-6; D unclear. The CDR3 contains 17 residues. CDR1 is LGHDT, CDR2 YNNKEL, per germline (reference sequence). The germline V and J ends were trimmed by 0 bases and 0 bases, with 9 bases remaining between them. CDR3 DNA sequence: TGTGCCAGCAGCCAAGAAATCCAGAGCTCCTATAATTCACCCCTCCACTTT. It yields the protein CASSQEIQSSYNSPLHF.

This clonotype has ten or more counts. For the CDR3, the DNA is TGTGCCAGCTCATCCGGGACGGACGGGGAAGATGAGCAGTTCTTC. This translates into CASSSGTDGEDEQFF. The chain couples TRBV18 to TRBJ2-1; the D gene could be TRBD1 or TRBD2 (5 bases each). The CDR3 has 15 residues. V was pared by 5 bases and J by 8 bases, with 19 bases between. In germline, CDR1 is KGHSH, CDR2 LQKENI.

The genes are TRBV5-1 and TRBJ1-2; 9 bases match TRBD1. The germline V gene has CDR1 SGHRS and CDR2 YFSETQ. The length of the CDR3 is 16 residues. Trimming at V came to 3 bases and at J to 0 bases, leaving 6 bases not matched to a gene. The CDR3 nucleotides read TGCGCCAGCAGCTCATCCGGGGACAGGGCTAACTATGGCTACACCTTC. This codes for CASSSSGDRANYGYTF. Together with reference TRBV5-1 and TRBJ1-2, the CDR3 gives the full variable domain: KAGVTQTPRYLIKTRGQQVTLSCSPISGHRSVSWYQQTPGQGLQFLFEYFSETQRNKGNFPGRFSGRQFSNSRSEMNVSTLELGDSALYLCASSSSGDRANYGYTFGSGTRLTVV.

This clonotype came up many times. The chain links TRBV14 to TRBJ1-2; D ambiguous. In germline, CDR1 is SGHDN, CDR2 FVKESK. V lost 0 bases, J lost 11 bases, and 13 bases lay in between. The CDR3 extends over 13 amino acids. CDR3 in DNA: TGTGCCAGCAGCCAAGAAGTCGTGACCGATTACACCTTC. Translating it yields CASSQEVVTDYTF.

This clonotype was seen more than once but under ten times. V usage is TRBV5-6 and J usage is TRBJ2-5; D is perhaps TRBD2 (6 bases). The germline CDR1 and CDR2 sequences are SGHDT and YYEEEE. The CDR3 length is 13 residues. V was cut by 5 bases and J by 4 bases, with 12 bases left in between. CDR3 residues: CASRLLGGETQYF. In nucleotides, the CDR3 is TGTGCCAGCAGGTTACTGGGGGGAGAGACCCAGTACTTC.

The chain recombines TRBV20-1 with TRBJ2-7; 7 positions match TRBD2. The CDR3 is 14 amino acids. CDR1 is DFQATT and CDR2 is SNEGSKA in the germline V gene (reference sequence). With V trimmed by 5 bases and J by 1 base, 8 bases remained unmatched. The CDR3 DNA sequence: TGCAGTGCTCGACCGGGACTACGGTCCTACGAGCAGTACTTC. Amino acid sequence: CSARPGLRSYEQYF.

This clonotype was counted only a few times. This chain connects TRBV20-1 to TRBJ2-7; D uncertain. In germline, CDR1 is DFQATT, CDR2 SNEGSKA (reference sequence). This CDR3 has 12 residues. Deletions cut 3 bases from V and 6 bases from J, with 12 bases between. The CDR3 nucleotides are TGCAGTGCTAGCCCCGGTCTTACCGAGCAGTACGTC. Amino acids: CSASPGLTEQYV.

In nucleotides, the CDR3 is TGCGCCAGCAGTTTTGAAGGGTCCTACAATGAGCAGTTCTTC. Encoded protein: CASSFEGSYNEQFF. This chain uses TRBV5-1 with TRBJ2-1, with unresolved D. CDR1 is SGHRS and CDR2 is YFSETQ in the germline V gene. The V gene lost 5 bases and the J gene lost 1 base, with 10 bases spanning the gap. This CDR3 comprises 14 residues.

This clonotype showed up just a few times. The chain has TRBV24-1 and TRBJ2-6, with D possibly TRBD1 on 5 matching bases. The V and J ends lost 2 bases and 0 bases respectively, with 7 bases between them. CDR1 and CDR2 from the germline V gene are KGHDR and SFDVKD. The CDR3 extends over 16 amino acids. The CDR3: CATSDSDSSGANVLTF. CDR3 coding DNA: TGTGCCACCAGTGATTCAGACAGCTCTGGGGCCAACGTCCTGACTTTC.

This clonotype was seen only a few times. The V call is TRBV20-1, the J call TRBJ1-3; D unresolved. Trimming shortened V by 3 bases and J by 0 bases, and 9 bases separated the two germline ends. The CDR3 runs to 14 residues. Germline CDR1 is DFQATT and CDR2 is SNEGSKA (reference sequence). The CDR3 DNA follows: TGCAGTGCTAGGCAGCCAAGCTCTGGAAACACCATATATTTT. Amino acids: CSARQPSSGNTIYF.

This chain uses TRBV21-1 with TRBJ2-4. TRBV21-1 is a documented pseudogene. The CDR3 is 11 residues long. CDR3 bases: TGTGCCAGCAGCAAAAAAAACATTCAGTACTTC. This encodes CASSKKNIQYF.

This clonotype has more than one count but fewer than ten. The chain joins TRBV20-1 to TRBJ1-4; D not resolved. The CDR3 contains 12 residues. V was trimmed by 3 bases and J by 7 bases, leaving 9 bases between them. CDR1 is DFQATT and CDR2 is SNEGSKA in the germline V gene (reference sequence). CDR3 bases: TGCAGTGCTAGCGGACTCGGTGAAAAACTGTTTTTT. Its translation is CSASGLGEKLFF.

This clonotype was counted ten times or more. V gene TRBV11-2 combines with J gene TRBJ2-1; D not certain. The CDR3 extends over 16 amino acids. Germline-derived CDR1 and CDR2 are SGHAT and FQNNGV. Trimming took 5 bases from V and 0 from J, leaving 14 bases between them. CDR3 residues: CASSHVRFSSYNEQFF. The CDR3 DNA is TGTGCCAGCAGCCATGTCCGATTCAGCTCCTACAATGAGCAGTTCTTC.

This sequence joins TRBV6-6 and TRBJ1-1; D not certain. CDR3 length: 13 residues. Trimming pared 7 bases from V and 3 bases from J, leaving 12 bases between. Germline CDR1 is MNHNY and CDR2 is SVGAGI (reference sequence). The CDR3 coding sequence is TGTGCCAGCATCATCCGGCTGGACACTGAAGCTTTCTTT. Protein sequence: CASIIRLDTEAFF.

The table lists this clonotype with many counts. This chain uses TRBV28 with TRBJ2-7; no firm D call. The length of the CDR3 is 12 residues. The V and J ends lost 2 bases and 4 bases respectively, with 6 bases between them. Germline V gene sequence: CDR1 MDHEN, CDR2 SYDVKM. CDR3 residues: CASSLGSYEQYV. CDR3 nucleotides: TGTGCCAGCAGTTTAGGGTCTTACGAGCAGTACGTC.

J is TRBJ2-1 and V is TRBV29-1; D unclear. Between the trimmed V and J ends, which lost 2 bases and 4 bases, there was a span of 12 bases. Germline CDR1 and CDR2: SQVTM and ANQGSEA. The CDR3 is 14 residues long. CDR3 protein: CSVEPQAGYNEQFF. Written as DNA, the CDR3 is TGCAGCGTTGAACCGCAGGCTGGGTACAATGAGCAGTTCTTC.

This clonotype was picked up a small number of times. V gene TRBV20-1 combines with J gene TRBJ2-7, with D possibly matching TRBD2 (6 bases). The CDR3 has 14 residues. Germline V gives CDR1 DFQATT, CDR2 SNEGSKA (reference sequence). V was clipped by 1 base and J by 0 bases, with 10 bases between them. This CDR3 is CSARVRGGSYEQYF. In nucleotides, the CDR3 is TGCAGTGCTAGAGTGCGGGGCGGCTCCTACGAGCAGTACTTC.

The rearrangement joins TRBV15 to TRBJ2-5; 12 nucleotides agree with TRBD2. Trimming at V came to 1 base and at J to 4 bases, leaving 7 bases not matched to a gene. The CDR3 runs 17 residues. The germline V gene encodes CDR1 LNHNV and CDR2 YYDKDF (reference sequence). CDR3 sequence (DNA): TGTGCCACCAGCAGAGGAACCGCGGGACTAGCGGGAGAGACCCAGTACTTC. Encoded protein: CATSRGTAGLAGETQYF.

This clonotype occurred many times. The rearrangement uses TRBV29-1 and TRBJ2-2; D is unclear. Looked up from germline, CDR1 is SQVTM and CDR2 is ANQGSEA. Trimming took 7 bases from V and 7 from J, leaving 16 bases between them. The CDR3 length is 13 residues. The CDR3: CSATAATGGELFF. In DNA, the CDR3 is TGCAGCGCTACGGCCGCGACTGGCGGGGAGCTGTTTTTT.

The J gene is TRBJ1-1, the V gene TRBV12-3 or TRBV12-4; D gene uncertain. V lost 5 bases, J lost 7 bases, and 17 bases lay in between. The CDR3 is made up of 14 amino acids. The CDR3 region is CASSLDTFLGEAFF. For the CDR3, the DNA is TGTGCCAGCAGTCTCGACACATTCCTGGGTGAAGCTTTCTTT.

The chain carries TRBV20-1 and TRBJ2-1, with 8 bases fitting TRBD1. CDR1 is DFQATT and CDR2 is SNEGSKA in the germline V gene (reference sequence). This CDR3 region has 15 residues. J lost 5 bases, V lost 3 bases, and 9 bases had no gene match. The CDR3 DNA reads as TGCAGTGCTAGGAACCCGGGACAGGCGGACAATGAGCAGTTCTTC. Protein product: CSARNPGQADNEQFF.